The subject of this entry is one TCR beta chain. Its antigen is undetermined. The CDR3 covers 16 residues. Germline CDR1 reads MRHNA; CDR2 reads SNTAGT. V lost 0 bases to trimming and J lost 2 bases; unmatched junction nucleotides: 4. This entry comes from a study of cytomegalovirus exposure and HLA in healthy donors. For the study at large: Ancestry clustering placed 70% to 90% of more than 350 genotyped donors in the Caucasian-associated cluster.

The PCR had 60 Vbeta and 13 Jbeta primers. Clones were sequenced by immunoSEQ multiplex PCR, and TCRdb holds only the in-frame ones, with some missing. Of 210,000 or so clones in the sample, around 80% were seen once. General observations from the study: Later on, an analysis showed TCR association rates differing by HLA locus, with DRB1 the most and HLA-C the fewest. In an earlier analysis, about 87% or about 30%: the productive usage of most TCR beta V segments. The study recorded some 160 TCR beta chains that were cytomegalovirus-associated.

This clonotype originated in a boy aged 2-9 years in good health and CMV-seronegative. The chain couples TRBV6-4 to TRBJ2-5, with 9 bases matching TRBD1. Material for sequencing was PBMCs. In nucleotides, the CDR3 is TGTGCCAGCAGTGACTCGCCCGGGACAGGGCAAGAGACCCAGTACTTC. Translating gives CASSDSPGTGQETQYF.